This TCR beta chain was documented in a study of regulatory T cells in long-lasting Graves disease (dated by TCRdb to the early 2020s). At the level of the whole study: Patients with newly diagnosed Graves' disease had been on antithyroid drugs for under 3 months. Persistent Graves' disease patients were compared with newly diagnosed Graves' disease patients by peripheral blood TCR sequencing and RNA sequencing. The study was conducted in China and was registered as a clinical trial. A total of some 35 samples underwent TCR sequencing: about 13 from persistent and some 20 from newly diagnosed Graves' disease patients.

Overall results and qualifications from the work: The authors acknowledged the small sample size as a limitation that may reduce accuracy. A larger number of public clonotypes was shared among persistent patients (approximately 3,000) than among newly diagnosed patients (about 990). Sequencing and analysis were restricted to the TCR beta chain. Preferential use of TRBV28, TRBJ1-2 and TRBJ2-5 was observed in persistent disease, whereas TRBV20-1 and TRBJ2-1 were favored in newly diagnosed disease. Compared with newly diagnosed patients, persistent Graves' disease patients had lower TCR Shannon entropy and fewer highly expanded clones, which suggests clonal expansion. The study examined only peripheral blood because the primary lesion, thyroid tissue, could not be accessed.

The time point label for this specimen denotes: newly diagnosed GD, antithyroid drugs for less than 3 months. For both TCR sequencing and RNA sequencing, RNA was extracted from PBMCs using TRIzol. The diagnosis of Graves' disease was made according to American Thyroid Association guidelines. The patients came from an endocrinology department in Xi'an, China. Each patient gave 8.5 to 9.5 milliliters of peripheral blood, collected in an EDTA anticoagulant tube. PBMCs were isolated by Ficoll Paque Plus density gradient separation without further T cell sorting. An Agilent 2100 Bioanalyzer and agarose gel were used to check RNA quality, and a NanoDrop 2000 was used to measure RNA concentration. This clonotype occurred many times. This receptor's antigen is unknown. No clone much larger than this one lies a single base away; base qualities are absent. V loses 8 bases of germline sequence and J loses 2 bases, and the interval between the two ends is 15 bases. The CDR3 spans 14 residues, from the cysteine through the phenylalanine. Just the 42-base CDR3 DNA is kept, in frame starting at base 1. CDR1 and CDR2 (ENHRY, SYGVKD) derive from the germline V gene.

The library was prepared using multiplex PCR. The reads were generated on an Illumina HiSeq 4000. TCR beta libraries were built with iRepertoire HTBI primers and Arm-PCR amplification of CDR3 regions. Before sequencing, the PCR products went through gel purification. In the paper's pipeline: Gene usage analysis of CDR3 amino acid clonotypes used the approximately 62 TRBV and about 14 TRBJ segments found across samples. Filtered high-quality paired reads were merged into contigs using COPE and FqMerger. BLAST was used to align contigs to the IMGT TRBV, TRBD and TRBJ reference genes, and CDR3 was defined following IMGT. Clonotypes above 0.1% frequency were classified as highly expanded clones. Shannon entropy served as the measure of repertoire diversity, while the Gini coefficient captured V-J evenness. A clonotype found in more than one individual was treated as public. TCRdb reanalyzed the raw reads on its own, using fastp at Q25 for trimming and MiXCR for clone calling, and kept in-frame beta chains. Rows with a matching CDR3 protein are joined into one entry that keeps the most common DNA and genes. TCRdb, not the authors, supplied the V and J calls. For this sample the table gives approximately 540,000 distinct CDR3 sequences, of which 9.5% to 15% were detected only once. The ten largest clones add up to over 7% of the sample.

The data also belong to a second study, concerning T cells in Graves' hyperthyroidism and ophthalmopathy. The second paper states: A patient counted as having stable Graves' hyperthyroidism if no progression to ophthalmopathy occurred over 18 months of follow-up. Hyperthyroidism patients were newly diagnosed, had a disease duration of under 2 months, and were aged 18 to 65 years. Exclusion was applied to patients with uncontrolled infections, other autoimmune diseases, pregnancy or lactation. Diagnoses were based on clinical symptoms, serum thyroxine and TRAb, thyroid ultrasound and orbital computed tomography. The first round of RT-PCR for the TCR CDR3 was performed with the HTBI primer set and the Qiagen OneStep RT-PCR kit. Blood samples also contained most of the expanded thyroid clonotypes (frequency above 0.001), which suggests that blood repertoires may reflect thyroid immune responses. A model built on a 13 V-J signature distinguished ophthalmopathy from stable hyperthyroidism, reaching 85% to 90% sensitivity and 81.08% specificity in cross-validation and 80%/75% in testing. In validation, progression to ophthalmopathy was predicted by the model with 70.59% sensitivity and roughly 76% specificity, a median of 6.5 months before onset. TCR V-J signatures able to tell the groups apart were searched for in a discovery cohort of 100 patients, of whom under 45 had Graves' ophthalmopathy and 55 to 65 had stable Graves' hyperthyroidism. Whether ophthalmopathy could be predicted prospectively was tested in an independent validation cohort made up of under 20 hyperthyroidism patients plus 17 patients who later progressed to ophthalmopathy. The 75 to 100 discovery patients were randomly divided into training and test sets at a 7:3 ratio. Thyroid tissue and blood T-cell repertoires from about six Graves' hyperthyroidism patients were also compared in the study. After sampling, hyperthyroidism patients received methimazole starting at 30 mg daily, and ophthalmopathy patients received high-dose intravenous methylprednisolone. The libraries were constructed in a second round of multiplex PCR and then size-selected and purified. Sequencing of the libraries was done on an Illumina HiSeq2000 using paired-end 100 bp reads. Raw data were processed with SOAPnuke, discarding reads with adapters, uncalled bases, mean Phred below 15, or no exact constant-primer or identifier match. COPE v1.2.5 was used to merge the high-quality paired reads, and each unique nucleotide sequence was defined as a clonotype. Clonotypes were aligned to IMGT TRBV, TRBD and TRBJ reference segments using MiTCR v1.1. Only V-J combinations with frequency above 0.0001, covering 99.2% of repertoires, were analysed. A TCS score was defined as the ratio of F50 (clonal expansion) to E x V (chaos), with BLOSUM62-based TCRdist applied between CDR3 peptides within each V-J. Welch's t-statistics and random forest reduced fewer than 600 V-J features to some 14, which were used in a naive Bayes classifier (R e1071). Sample size was not statistically predetermined, and investigators were not blinded to group allocation. According to the paper, TCR Vbeta CDR3 sequencing was carried out on over 130 peripheral blood samples, which came from some 41 ophthalmopathy, around 75 hyperthyroidism and about 17 progressor patients.

Sequenced here: peripheral blood mononuclear cells (PBMCs), sampled at new diagnosis, from a patient treated with antithyroid drugs. The origin of this receptor is a woman younger than 45 with Graves disease. Donor details come from another sample of the same person, matched by shared clones. The sequence joins TRBV10-3 to TRBJ2-5, and perhaps TRBD2 as D gene, on 5 matching bases. The CDR3 reads CAISPELAQETQYF. The DNA sequence is TGTGCCATCTCCCCAGAATTAGCGCAAGAGACCCAGTACTTC.